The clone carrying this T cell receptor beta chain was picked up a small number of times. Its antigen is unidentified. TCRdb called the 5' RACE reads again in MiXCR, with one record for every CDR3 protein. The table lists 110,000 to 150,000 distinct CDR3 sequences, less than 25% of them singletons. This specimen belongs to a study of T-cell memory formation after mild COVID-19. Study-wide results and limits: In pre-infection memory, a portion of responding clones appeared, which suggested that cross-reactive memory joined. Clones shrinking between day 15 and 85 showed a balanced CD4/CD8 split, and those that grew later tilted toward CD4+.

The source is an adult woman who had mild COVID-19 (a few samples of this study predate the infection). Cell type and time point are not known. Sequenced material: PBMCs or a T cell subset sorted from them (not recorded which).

The CDR3, as DNA: TGTGCCAGCAGCCAGAAGACGGTTTACTACAATGAGCAGTTCTTC. Encoded protein: CASSQKTVYYNEQFF. This rearrangement joins TRBV14 to TRBJ2-1; no definite D call. The CDR3 consists of 15 residues. Trimming pared 3 bases from V and 3 bases from J, leaving 12 bases between. Germline V gene lookup returns CDR1 SGHDN and CDR2 FVKESK.